Listed here are 27 T cell receptor beta chains from one sample, sequenced in a study of OX40 agonist ivuxolimab in advanced cancers. Some clones are missing from TCRdb's copy, which holds only in-frame ones; the method was immunoSEQ multiplex PCR. Of approximately 70,000 clones in the sample, about nine tenths were seen once. Specimen: CD4+ or CD8+ T cells sorted from blood, collected in a trial of the OX40 agonist ivuxolimab. The receptors were sampled from an adult with an advanced solid tumor such as melanoma, head and neck, liver or kidney cancer.

V is TRBV7-2 and J is TRBJ2-5, with D perhaps matching TRBD1 (5 bases). This CDR3 is built from 17 residues. Trimming shortened V by 1 base and J by 7 bases, and 22 bases separated the two germline ends. In germline, CDR1 is SGHTA, CDR2 FQGNSA. The CDR3 DNA reads TGTGCCAGCAGCTTAGTAGAGGATCGAGCAGGGATCGGGACCCAGTACTTC. This translates into CASSLVEDRAGIGTQYF.

V usage is TRBV29-1 and J usage is TRBJ2-5, with unresolved D. Trimming cost V 5 bases and J 3 bases, with 4 bases left between them. The CDR3 sequence is 10 residues long. The germline V gene encodes CDR1 SQVTM and CDR2 ANQGSEA. The CDR3 DNA reads as TGCAGCGTTCGGGAAGAGACCCAGTACTTC. Translating gives CSVREETQYF.

The gene calls are TRBV9 and TRBJ1-2; D gene uncertain. This CDR3 comprises 15 residues. From germline, CDR1 is SGDLS and CDR2 YYNGEE. Trimming pared 1 base from V and 6 bases from J, leaving 16 bases between. The CDR3, as DNA: TGTGCCAGCAGCGTACTCCCCAATGTAGGAAATGGCTACACCTTC. Its protein product is CASSVLPNVGNGYTF.

This sequence joins TRBV30 and TRBJ2-7; 10 nucleotides align to TRBD1. The CDR3 loop spans 13 amino acids. V shed 6 bases and J 2 bases; nucleotides not matched to a gene: 4. CDR1 is GTSNPN and CDR2 is SVGIG in the germline V gene (reference sequence). The CDR3 DNA sequence: TGTGCCTGTACCGGGACAGGGGCCTACGAGCAGTACTTC. This codes for CACTGTGAYEQYF. Full variable domain (missing parts from reference TRBV30 and TRBJ2-7): SQTIHQWPATLVQPVGSPLSLECTVEGTSNPNLYWYRQAAGRGLQLLFYSVGIGQISSEVPQNLSASRPQDRQFILSSKKLLLSDSGFYLCACTGTGAYEQYFGPGTRLTVT.

The chain joins TRBV7-9 to TRBJ2-1; 8 bases map to TRBD2. CDR3 length equals 15 residues. Germline-derived CDR1 and CDR2 are SEHNR and FQNEAQ (reference sequence). Trimming at V came to 3 bases and at J to 5 bases, leaving 6 bases not matched to a gene. CDR3 loop: CASSFLVAGHNEQFF. CDR3 DNA sequence: TGTGCCAGCAGCTTTTTGGTAGCGGGGCACAATGAGCAGTTCTTC.

The CDR3 nucleotides read TGCGCCAGCAGCCAGGGTCGCGGGATGAACACTGAAGCTTTCTTT. Its translation is CASSQGRGMNTEAFF. The J gene is TRBJ1-1, the V gene TRBV4-3; D not certain. V lost 3 bases, J lost 0 bases, and 11 bases lay in between. This CDR3 region has 15 residues. Germline V gene data show CDR1 as LGHNA and CDR2 as YSLEER.

V is TRBV5-1 and J is TRBJ2-2, with D possibly being TRBD2 (6 bases). The V end was cut by 0 bases, the J end by 6 bases, with 15 bases between. This CDR3 has 16 amino acids. Germline V gene sequence: CDR1 SGHRS, CDR2 YFSETQ. The CDR3 sequence: CASSLEGTPGPGELFF. CDR3 sequence (DNA): TGCGCCAGCAGCTTGGAAGGGACTCCGGGCCCCGGGGAGCTGTTTTTT.

This clone appeared a single time. This chain uses TRBV6-5 with TRBJ1-2; TRBD1 is a possible D gene (6 bases). The V gene's germline CDR1 is MNHEY and CDR2 SVGAGI. Trimming pared 2 bases from V and 6 bases from J, leaving 10 bases between. The CDR3 contains 13 residues. The DNA of the CDR3 is TGTGCCAGCAGTTACGTTTCAGGGGATGGCTACACCTTC. Translating it yields CASSYVSGDGYTF.

The chain combines TRBV28 with TRBJ1-1, with D possibly being TRBD1 (5 bases). The CDR3 runs 12 residues. Trimming cost V 3 bases and J 4 bases, with 6 bases left between them. Germline-derived CDR1 and CDR2 are MDHEN and SYDVKM. The CDR3 DNA is TGTGCCAGCAGTTTGGGGCCCACTGAAGCTTTCTTT. Residues: CASSLGPTEAFF.

This chain links TRBV4-1 with TRBJ2-7; TRBD2 matches at 8 bases. V shed 6 bases and J 5 bases; nucleotides not matched to a gene: 15. Per germline, CDR1 MGHRA and CDR2 YSYEKL. CDR3 size: 16 residues. This CDR3 reads CASRNLGGGPGDEQYF. CDR3 bases: TGCGCCAGCAGGAACCTCGGCGGGGGGCCCGGCGACGAGCAGTACTTC.

The V call is TRBV11-2, the J call TRBJ2-3, with 9 nucleotides matching TRBD2. V lost 1 base, J lost 0 bases, and 5 bases stayed unmatched. The CDR3 covers 17 residues. CDR1 is SGHAT and CDR2 is FQNNGV in the germline V gene. The CDR3 spells CASSLGVAGASTDTQYF. In DNA, the CDR3 is TGTGCCAGCAGCTTAGGAGTAGCGGGGGCGAGCACAGATACGCAGTATTTT.

The V gene is TRBV25-1, the J gene TRBJ2-1, with D tentatively TRBD1 (5 bases). This CDR3 contains 14 residues. V was shortened by 5 bases and J by 0 bases, with 8 bases between the two germline ends. Germline V gives CDR1 MGHDK, CDR2 SYGVNS. CDR3 in DNA: TGTGCCAGCAGTTTAGACAGCTCCTACAATGAGCAGTTCTTC. Amino acids: CASSLDSSYNEQFF.

The V gene is TRBV9, the J gene TRBJ1-1; D may be TRBD1 (5 bases). The CDR3 contains 13 residues. V was clipped by 7 bases and J by 1 base, with 11 bases between them. Germline loops: CDR1 SGDLS, CDR2 YYNGEE. CDR3 residues: CASSRDANTEAFF. The CDR3 DNA is TGTGCCAGCTCGCGGGACGCGAACACTGAAGCTTTCTTT.

J is TRBJ1-1 and V is TRBV5-1; possible D gene TRBD1, 5 bases. The CDR3 runs 15 residues. Deletions cut 0 bases from V and 1 base from J, with 10 bases between. Per the germline V gene, CDR1 is SGHRS and CDR2 is YFSETQ. The CDR3: CASSLEGLTNTEAFF. CDR3 bases: TGCGCCAGCAGCTTGGAGGGGCTGACGAACACTGAAGCTTTCTTT. Full variable domain (outside the CDR3, taken from reference TRBV5-1 and TRBJ1-1): KAGVTQTPRYLIKTRGQQVTLSCSPISGHRSVSWYQQTPGQGLQFLFEYFSETQRNKGNFPGRFSGRQFSNSRSEMNVSTLELGDSALYLCASSLEGLTNTEAFFGQGTRLTVV.

As concerns this clone: The junction does not match germline at one end; this may be a read error. This sequence joins TRBV14 and TRBJ2-3; D perhaps matches TRBD1 (5 bases). The CDR3 extends over 13 amino acids. Germline V gene lookup returns CDR1 SGHDN and CDR2 FVKESK. CDR3 region: CASSLLRGRVPTF. CDR3 nucleotides: TGTGCCAGCAGCCTCTTAAGGGGCAGGGTTCCTACTTTT.

The chain recombines TRBV4-2 with TRBJ1-4, with TRBD1 as a possible D gene (5 bases). Germline V gene sequence: CDR1 LGHNA, CDR2 YNFKEQ. The CDR3 runs 14 residues. V dropped 0 bases and J dropped 8 bases, with 10 bases sitting between them. The CDR3 loop is CASSQDPGQEKLFF. The CDR3 DNA follows: TGTGCCAGCAGCCAAGATCCAGGGCAGGAAAAACTGTTTTTT.

The rearrangement uses TRBV11-3 and TRBJ2-1; the D is unclear. Per germline, CDR1 SGHNT and CDR2 YENEEA. This CDR3 has 13 residues. With 5 bases removed from V and 0 bases from J, the gap between germline ends came to 5 bases. In nucleotides, the CDR3 is TGTGCCAGCAGCCCCCACTCCTACAATGAGCAGTTCTTC. It specifies CASSPHSYNEQFF.

The rearrangement joins TRBV18 to TRBJ2-3, with 7 nucleotides matching TRBD1. CDR3 length: 15 amino acids. The junction had 6 bases not matched to a gene; V was cut back by 4 bases and J by 2 bases. Germline lookup yields CDR1 KGHSH and CDR2 LQKENI. CDR3 region: CASSLRQGTTDTQYF. CDR3 coding DNA: TGTGCCAGCTCACTCCGACAGGGAACCACAGATACGCAGTATTTT.

This chain joins TRBV2 and TRBJ1-4, with a tentative D call TRBD1 (6 bases). This CDR3 contains 12 residues. V was clipped by 9 bases and J by 6 bases, with 11 bases between them. Germline CDR1 reads SNHLY; CDR2 reads FYNNEI. The CDR3 DNA sequence: TGTGCCAGTAACAGGGTCGATGAAAAACTGTTTTTT. This gives the protein CASNRVDEKLFF. The whole variable domain, remainder taken from reference TRBV2 and TRBJ1-4, is EPEVTQTPSHQVTQMGQEVILRCVPISNHLYFYWYRQILGQKVEFLVSFYNNEISEKSEIFDDQFSVERPDGSNFTLKIRSTKLEDSAMYFCASNRVDEKLFFGSGTQLSVL.

V and J are TRBV19 and TRBJ2-3; D gene unclear. Trimming removed 5 bases from V and 2 bases from J, with 17 bases in between. Germline V gene lookup returns CDR1 LNHDA and CDR2 SQIVND (reference sequence). CDR3 length: 16 amino acids. Here the CDR3 DNA reads TGTGCCAGTAGTCCCCAACCGGCCTTACTCACAGATACGCAGTATTTT. This codes for CASSPQPALLTDTQYF.

This chain links TRBV2 with TRBJ2-1, with 7 bases fitting TRBD1. The CDR3 is made up of 13 amino acids. V shed 6 bases and J 8 bases; nucleotides not matched to a gene: 7. Germline CDR1 reads SNHLY; CDR2 reads FYNNEI. In DNA form, the CDR3 reads TGTGCCAGCAGGCCACAGGGGAACTATGAGCAGTTCTTC. Amino acids: CASRPQGNYEQFF.

The chain links TRBV5-4 to TRBJ2-7; D is possibly TRBD1 or TRBD2 (5 bases each). Germline V lookup: CDR1 SGHNT, CDR2 YYREEE (reference sequence). CDR3 length: 14 residues. Trimming cost V 4 bases and J 0 bases, with 11 bases left between them. In nucleotides, the CDR3 is TGTGCCAGCAGCACCCGGGACGGCTCCTACGAGCAGTACTTC. It codes for CASSTRDGSYEQYF.

The chain carries TRBV7-2 and TRBJ2-3; D not resolved. The CDR3 contains 12 residues. V was shortened by 5 bases and J by 2 bases, with 5 bases between the two germline ends. CDR1 is SGHTA, CDR2 FQGNSA, per germline. In DNA, the CDR3 is TGTGCCAGCAGCCCGGACACAGATACGCAGTATTTT. This gives the protein CASSPDTDTQYF.

The chain joins TRBV5-8 to TRBJ1-6; D remains unclear. Germline V gene sequence: CDR1 SGHTS, CDR2 YDEGEE. V was shortened by 1 base and J by 7 bases, with 12 bases between the two germline ends. There are 15 residues in the CDR3. CDR3 protein: CASSLRGWRNSPLHF. In DNA, the CDR3 is TGTGCCAGCAGCTTGCGAGGGTGGAGAAATTCACCCCTCCACTTT.

The rearrangement uses TRBV7-8 and TRBJ2-1, with a weak D call TRBD2 (6 bases). The V end lost 5 bases, the J end lost 1 base, and 12 bases lay between the germline ends. Looked up from germline, CDR1 is SGHVS and CDR2 is FQNEAQ. This CDR3 spans 15 amino acids. The CDR3 nucleotides are TGTGCCAGCAGCCCCGGGGGACTGTCCTACAATGAGCAGTTCTTC. Residues: CASSPGGLSYNEQFF.

This chain joins TRBV9 and TRBJ1-6, with a weak D call TRBD1 (5 bases). Germline loops: CDR1 SGDLS, CDR2 YYNGEE. V shed 5 bases and J shed 8 bases, with 17 bases lying between them. The CDR3 runs to 15 residues. CDR3 sequence (DNA): TGTGCCAGCAGGCGGGACTCAAGCTCACATTCACCCCTCCACTTT. Translating it yields CASRRDSSSHSPLHF.

This clone was counted a single time. The chain recombines TRBV20-1 with TRBJ1-4; D unclear. This CDR3 has 11 residues. The germline V gene has CDR1 DFQATT and CDR2 SNEGSKA (reference sequence). The V gene lost 3 bases and the J gene lost 7 bases, with 6 bases spanning the gap. CDR3 in amino acids: CSARLGEKLFF. Here the CDR3 DNA reads TGCAGTGCTAGGTTAGGTGAAAAACTGTTTTTT.